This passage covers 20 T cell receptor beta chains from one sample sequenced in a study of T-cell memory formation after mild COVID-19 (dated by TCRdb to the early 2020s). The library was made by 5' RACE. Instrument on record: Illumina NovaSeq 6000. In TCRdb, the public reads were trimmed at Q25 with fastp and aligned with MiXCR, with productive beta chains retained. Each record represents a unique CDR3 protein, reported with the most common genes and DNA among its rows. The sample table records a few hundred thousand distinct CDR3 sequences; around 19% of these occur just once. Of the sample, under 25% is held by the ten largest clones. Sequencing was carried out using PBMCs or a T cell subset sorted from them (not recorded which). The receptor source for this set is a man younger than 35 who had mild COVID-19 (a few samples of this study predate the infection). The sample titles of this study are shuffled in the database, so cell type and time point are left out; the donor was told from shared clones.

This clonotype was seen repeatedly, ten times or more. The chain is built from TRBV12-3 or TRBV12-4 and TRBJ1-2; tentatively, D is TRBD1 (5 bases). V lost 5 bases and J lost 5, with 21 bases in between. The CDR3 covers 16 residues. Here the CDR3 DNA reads TGTGCCAGCAGTCCGAGCCCGGGACTCCTCCTATATGGCTACACCTTC. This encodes CASSPSPGLLLYGYTF.

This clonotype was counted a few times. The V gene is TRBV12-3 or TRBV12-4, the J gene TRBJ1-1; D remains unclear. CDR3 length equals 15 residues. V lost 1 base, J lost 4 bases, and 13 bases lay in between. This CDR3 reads CASSLDAGRSTEAFF. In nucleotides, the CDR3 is TGTGCCAGCAGTTTAGACGCGGGGAGGAGCACTGAAGCTTTCTTT.

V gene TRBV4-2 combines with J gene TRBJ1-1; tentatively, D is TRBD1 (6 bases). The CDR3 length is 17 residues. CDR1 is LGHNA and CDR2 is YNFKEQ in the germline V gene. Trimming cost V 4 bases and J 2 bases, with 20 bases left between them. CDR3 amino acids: CASSPIWQGTGNTEAFF. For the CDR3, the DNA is TGTGCCAGCAGCCCCATCTGGCAGGGGACGGGAAACACTGAAGCTTTCTTT.

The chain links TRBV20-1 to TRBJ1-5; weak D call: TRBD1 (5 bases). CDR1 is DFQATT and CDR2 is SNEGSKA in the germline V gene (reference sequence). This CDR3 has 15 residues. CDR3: CAQRTTNLGNQPQHF. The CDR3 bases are TGCGCCCAGAGGACAACAAATTTGGGCAATCAGCCCCAGCATTTT.

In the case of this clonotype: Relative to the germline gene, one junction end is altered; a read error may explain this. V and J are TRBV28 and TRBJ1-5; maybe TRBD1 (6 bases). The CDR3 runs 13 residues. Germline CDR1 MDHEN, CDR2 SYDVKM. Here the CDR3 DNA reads TGTGCCAGCACTCAAAACAGGGATCAGCCACAGCATTTT. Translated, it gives CASTQNRDQPQHF.

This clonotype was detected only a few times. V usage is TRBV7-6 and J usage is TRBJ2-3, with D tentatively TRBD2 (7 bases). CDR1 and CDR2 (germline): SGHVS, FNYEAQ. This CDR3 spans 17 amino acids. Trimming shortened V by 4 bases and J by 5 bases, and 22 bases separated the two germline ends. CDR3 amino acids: CASSSSVRGGAVDTQYF. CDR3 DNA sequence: TGTGCCAGCAGCTCCTCCGTTAGGGGGGGGGCCGTAGATACGCAGTATTTT.

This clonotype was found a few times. The CDR3 region is CASSATGAMGNQPQHF. The CDR3 bases are TGTGCCAGCAGCGCGACAGGGGCGATGGGCAATCAGCCCCAGCATTTT. The chain employs TRBV5-6 and TRBJ1-5, with 8 nucleotides matching TRBD1. The germline V gene has CDR1 SGHDT and CDR2 YYEEEE. V lost 4 bases and J lost 2; bases outside the gene matches: 8. The CDR3 consists of 16 residues.

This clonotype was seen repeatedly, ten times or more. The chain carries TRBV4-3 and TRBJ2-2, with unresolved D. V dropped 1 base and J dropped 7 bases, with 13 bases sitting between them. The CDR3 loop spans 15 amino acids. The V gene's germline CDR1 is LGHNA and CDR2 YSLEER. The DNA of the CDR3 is TGCGCCAGCAGCCAAGCCGCAGCTAGAATCGGGGAGCTGTTTTTT. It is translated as CASSQAAARIGELFF.

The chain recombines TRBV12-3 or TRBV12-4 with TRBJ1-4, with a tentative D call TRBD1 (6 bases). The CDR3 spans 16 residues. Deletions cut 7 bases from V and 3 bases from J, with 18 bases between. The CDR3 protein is CASNFGGGRANEKLFF. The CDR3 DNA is TGTGCCAGCAATTTCGGCGGGGGGCGAGCTAATGAAAAACTGTTTTTT.

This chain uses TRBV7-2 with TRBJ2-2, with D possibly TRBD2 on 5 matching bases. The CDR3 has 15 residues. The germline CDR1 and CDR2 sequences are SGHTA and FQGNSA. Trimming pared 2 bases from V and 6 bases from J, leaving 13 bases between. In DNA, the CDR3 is TGTGCCAGCAGCTTATTGGGGTTGGAGGCCGGGGAGCTGTTTTTT. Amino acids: CASSLLGLEAGELFF.

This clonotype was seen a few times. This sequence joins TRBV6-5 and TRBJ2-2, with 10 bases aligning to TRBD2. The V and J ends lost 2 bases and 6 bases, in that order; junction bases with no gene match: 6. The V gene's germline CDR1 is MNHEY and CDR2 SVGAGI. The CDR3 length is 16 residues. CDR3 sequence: CASSYAAGGPAGELFF. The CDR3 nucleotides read TGTGCCAGCAGTTACGCAGCGGGGGGGCCCGCCGGGGAGCTGTTTTTT.

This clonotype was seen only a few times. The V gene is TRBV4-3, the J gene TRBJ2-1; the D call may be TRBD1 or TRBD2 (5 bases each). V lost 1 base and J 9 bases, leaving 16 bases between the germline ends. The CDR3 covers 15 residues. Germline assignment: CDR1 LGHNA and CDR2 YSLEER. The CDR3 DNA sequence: TGCGCCAGCAGCCAAGCTAATCTTAGAGGGGTTGAGCAGTTCTTC. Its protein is CASSQANLRGVEQFF.

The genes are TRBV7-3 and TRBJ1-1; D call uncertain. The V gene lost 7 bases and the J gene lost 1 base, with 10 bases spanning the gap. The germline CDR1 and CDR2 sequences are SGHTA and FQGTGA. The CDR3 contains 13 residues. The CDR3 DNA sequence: TGTGCCAGCAAGGTGAGCGCGAACACTGAAGCTTTCTTT. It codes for CASKVSANTEAFF.

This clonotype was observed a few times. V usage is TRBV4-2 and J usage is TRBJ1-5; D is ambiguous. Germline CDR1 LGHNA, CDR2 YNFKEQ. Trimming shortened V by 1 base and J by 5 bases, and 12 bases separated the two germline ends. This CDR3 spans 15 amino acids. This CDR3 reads CASSQVTDIHQPQHF. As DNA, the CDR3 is TGTGCCAGCAGCCAAGTTACAGATATTCATCAGCCCCAGCATTTT.

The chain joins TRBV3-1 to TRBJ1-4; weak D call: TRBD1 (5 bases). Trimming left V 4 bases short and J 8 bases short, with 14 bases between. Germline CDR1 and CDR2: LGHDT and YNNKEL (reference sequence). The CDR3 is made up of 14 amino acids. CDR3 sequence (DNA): TGTGCCAGCAGCCTCGGGACCGTGGGAGAAAAACTGTTTTTT. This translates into CASSLGTVGEKLFF.

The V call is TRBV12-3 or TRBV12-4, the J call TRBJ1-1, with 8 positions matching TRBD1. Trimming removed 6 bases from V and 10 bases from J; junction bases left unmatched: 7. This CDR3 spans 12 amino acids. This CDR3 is CASRTGGPRAFF. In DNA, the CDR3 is TGTGCCAGCAGAACAGGGGGGCCACGAGCTTTCTTT.

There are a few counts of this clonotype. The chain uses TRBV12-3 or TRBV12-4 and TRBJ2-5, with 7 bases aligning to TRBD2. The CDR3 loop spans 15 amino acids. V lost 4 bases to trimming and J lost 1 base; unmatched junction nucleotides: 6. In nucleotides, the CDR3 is TGTGCCAGCAGTTCCGGCGGGGGAATCCAAGAGACCCAGTACTTC. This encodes CASSSGGGIQETQYF.

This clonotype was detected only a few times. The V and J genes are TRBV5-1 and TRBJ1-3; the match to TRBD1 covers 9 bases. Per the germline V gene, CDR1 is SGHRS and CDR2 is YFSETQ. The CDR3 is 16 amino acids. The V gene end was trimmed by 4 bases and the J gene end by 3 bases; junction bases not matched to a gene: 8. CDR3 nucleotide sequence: TGCGCCAGCAGCGACCTAGGGACAGGGAGTGGAAACACCATATATTTT. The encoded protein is CASSDLGTGSGNTIYF.

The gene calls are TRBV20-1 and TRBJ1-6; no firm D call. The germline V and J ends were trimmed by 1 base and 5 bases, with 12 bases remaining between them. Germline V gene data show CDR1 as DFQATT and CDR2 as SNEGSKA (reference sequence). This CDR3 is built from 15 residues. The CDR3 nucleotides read TGCAGTGCTAGAGTTGGGCGGGTTAATAATTCACCCCTCCACTTT. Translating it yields CSARVGRVNNSPLHF.

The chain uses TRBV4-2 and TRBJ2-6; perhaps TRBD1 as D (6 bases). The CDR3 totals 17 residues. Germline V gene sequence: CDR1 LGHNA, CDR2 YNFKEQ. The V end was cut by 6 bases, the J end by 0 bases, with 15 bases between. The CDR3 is CASRGGDTYSGANVLTF. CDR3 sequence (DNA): TGTGCCAGCAGGGGTGGGGACACTTACTCTGGGGCCAACGTCCTGACTTTC.